This entry lists 30 T cell receptor beta chains sequenced from one sample in a study of CD8 T cells in Susac syndrome. An input of 0.5 to 1 ug of RNA was subjected to reverse transcription using random hexamers. TCRdb re-derived calls from the immunoSEQ multiplex PCR reads in MiXCR, one entry per CDR3 protein. Altogether more than 150,000 distinct CDR3 sequences are present, roughly 95% being singletons, with the ten largest covering around 0.096%. Material: CD4+ T cells from PBMCs. Receptor source: a human donor with Susac syndrome.

The chain joins TRBV10-3 to TRBJ2-4; 7 bases align to TRBD1. V was pared by 0 bases and J by 2 bases, with 10 bases of the junction left unmatched. From germline, CDR1 is ENHRY and CDR2 SYGVKD. There are 18 residues in the CDR3. CDR3 in DNA: TGTGCCATCAGTGAGTCTGTGGTCAGGGGGTTGTCCAAAAACATTCAGTACTTC. Translating it yields CAISESVVRGLSKNIQYF.

The CDR3: CASSSDWGTDTQYF. The DNA of the CDR3 is TGTGCCAGCAGCTCGGACTGGGGCACAGATACGCAGTATTTT. The V gene is TRBV5-4, the J gene TRBJ2-3; the D gene is possibly TRBD2 (5 bases). The CDR3 covers 14 residues. V lost 3 bases to trimming and J lost 1 base, with 9 bases between them. Germline V gene lookup returns CDR1 SGHNT and CDR2 YYREEE (reference sequence).

Concerning this clonotype: An end of the junction does not agree with germline; a read error may underlie this. V gene TRBV10-3 combines with J gene TRBJ2-3; 9 bases are shared with TRBD1. This CDR3 contains 13 residues. CDR1 is ENHRY and CDR2 is SYGVKD in the germline V gene. This chain's CDR3 is CAISESRDRAFFF. DNA of the CDR3: TGTGCCATCAGTGAATCCCGGGACAGGGCTTTTTTCTTT.

This CDR3 is CASSPNGTLGVQFF. CDR3 coding DNA: TGTGCCAGCTCACCAAACGGTACTCTAGGGGTGCAGTTCTTC. This rearrangement joins TRBV18 to TRBJ2-1; possible D gene TRBD1, 5 bases. CDR1 is KGHSH and CDR2 is LQKENI in the germline V gene. The V gene lost 2 bases and the J gene lost 12 bases, with 17 bases spanning the gap. The CDR3 is made up of 14 amino acids.

This chain connects TRBV29-1 to TRBJ1-2; 7 bases fit TRBD1. Trimming at V came to 5 bases and at J to 8 bases, leaving 11 bases not matched to a gene. The CDR3 covers 13 residues. The germline V gene has CDR1 SQVTM and CDR2 ANQGSEA. CDR3 nucleotides: TGCAGCGTTCGAGGAGAGGGGGCGCGAGGCTACACCTTC. Translating gives CSVRGEGARGYTF.

The chain carries TRBV20-1 and TRBJ2-3; 12 bases are shared with TRBD2. Germline CDR1 and CDR2: DFQATT and SNEGSKA (reference sequence). This CDR3 spans 13 amino acids. After removal of 5 bases from V and 6 bases from J, the junction contained 3 bases not matched to a gene. This CDR3 reads CSARLAGVDTQYF. CDR3 DNA: TGCAGTGCTCGACTAGCGGGGGTGGATACGCAGTATTTT.

The gene calls are TRBV3-1 and TRBJ1-2; D not resolved. Between the trimmed V and J ends, which lost 4 bases and 3 bases, there was a span of 9 bases. CDR3 size: 13 residues. The germline CDR1 and CDR2 sequences are LGHDT and YNNKEL (reference sequence). The CDR3 region has the DNA TGTGCCAGCAGCCTACGACGGGACTATGGCTACACCTTC. Amino acids: CASSLRRDYGYTF.

The chain employs TRBV18 and TRBJ1-2; D may be TRBD1 (5 bases). The CDR3 sequence is 13 residues long. Germline V lookup: CDR1 KGHSH, CDR2 LQKENI. Between the trimmed V and J ends, which lost 6 bases and 4 bases, there was a span of 12 bases. The CDR3 is CASSPEGLYGYTF. The CDR3, as DNA: TGTGCCAGCTCGCCCGAGGGACTCTATGGCTACACCTTC.

The chain combines TRBV12-3 or TRBV12-4 with TRBJ2-5; no definite D call. The V gene lost 2 bases and the J gene lost 5 bases, with 12 bases spanning the gap. The CDR3 is 14 residues long. Here the CDR3 DNA reads TGTGCCAGCAGTTTAAACCAGGAAGGGGAGACCCAGTACTTC. Amino acids: CASSLNQEGETQYF.

This sequence joins TRBV18 and TRBJ1-5; D possibly corresponds to TRBD1 (5 bases). V lost 2 bases and J lost 7, with 12 bases in between. Germline values: CDR1 KGHSH, CDR2 LQKENI. This CDR3 comprises 14 residues. The CDR3 sequence is CASSPGQGGQPQHF. The CDR3 nucleotides read TGTGCCAGCTCACCAGGGCAGGGAGGGCAGCCCCAGCATTTT.

The rearrangement links TRBV9 to TRBJ1-1, with D perhaps TRBD1 (6 bases). Trimming pared 0 bases from V and 8 bases from J, leaving 14 bases between. The CDR3 is 14 amino acids. Germline V gene sequence: CDR1 SGDLS, CDR2 YYNGEE. For the CDR3, the DNA is TGTGCCAGCAGCGTAGGTTGGGAGGGGGTGGAAGCTTTCTTT. This gives the protein CASSVGWEGVEAFF.

The sample holds one count of this clonotype. The chain is built from TRBV5-1 and TRBJ2-7, with D perhaps TRBD2 (6 bases). V was cut by 2 bases and J by 3 bases, with 9 bases left in between. The CDR3 has 13 amino acids. CDR1 and CDR2 from the germline V gene are SGHRS and YFSETQ. CDR3 loop: CASSFAEGYEQYF. The CDR3, as DNA: TGCGCCAGCAGCTTTGCGGAGGGCTACGAGCAGTACTTC. Drawing the rest from reference TRBV5-1 and TRBJ2-7, the complete variable domain is KAGVTQTPRYLIKTRGQQVTLSCSPISGHRSVSWYQQTPGQGLQFLFEYFSETQRNKGNFPGRFSGRQFSNSRSEMNVSTLELGDSALYLCASSFAEGYEQYFGPGTRLTVT.

The V and J genes are TRBV19 and TRBJ1-4; possible D gene TRBD1, 6 bases. This CDR3 contains 13 residues. The V end lost 2 bases, the J end lost 8 bases, and 9 bases lay between the germline ends. Germline V gene sequence: CDR1 LNHDA, CDR2 SQIVND (reference sequence). CDR3 loop: CASSIQGPEKLFF. CDR3 in DNA: TGTGCCAGTAGTATACAGGGGCCCGAAAAACTGTTTTTT.

On this clonotype: Germline and junction disagree at one end, which may indicate a read error. The chain links TRBV7-7 to TRBJ1-6, with 7 bases fitting TRBD1. The CDR3 contains 14 residues. Germline assignment: CDR1 SSHAT and CDR2 FNYEAQ (reference sequence). The CDR3 reads CASSRDSENSPLHF. Written as DNA, the CDR3 is TGTGCTAGCAGCCGGGACAGTGAGAATTCACCCCTCCACTTT.

This chain links TRBV29-1 with TRBJ2-5, with TRBD1 as a possible D gene (5 bases). V lost 7 bases and J 4 bases, leaving 10 bases between the germline ends. CDR1 is SQVTM and CDR2 is ANQGSEA in the germline V gene. The CDR3 sequence is 11 residues long. Here the CDR3 DNA reads TGCAGCGGACATCAGGGAGAGACCCAGTACTTC. Translation: CSGHQGETQYF.

The rearrangement uses TRBV18 and TRBJ2-1; D remains unclear. Trimming pared 2 bases from V and 10 bases from J, leaving 6 bases between. Germline CDR1 is KGHSH and CDR2 is LQKENI. CDR3 length: 11 amino acids. The chain's CDR3 is CASSPISEQFF. CDR3 nucleotides: TGTGCCAGCTCACCAATCAGCGAGCAGTTCTTC.

The V and J genes are TRBV7-8 and TRBJ2-2, with 7 positions matching TRBD1. J lost 0 bases, V lost 3 bases, and 1 base had no gene match. Per the germline V gene, CDR1 is SGHVS and CDR2 is FQNEAQ. The CDR3 sequence is 15 residues long. The DNA of the CDR3 is TGTGCCAGCAGCTTTAGGGGGCCGAACACCGGGGAGCTGTTTTTT. This gives the protein CASSFRGPNTGELFF.

This clonotype occurred once. This chain joins TRBV30 and TRBJ1-3; tentative D call: TRBD1 (5 bases). The germline V gene has CDR1 GTSNPN and CDR2 SVGIG (reference sequence). Trimming stripped 4 bases from V and 4 bases from J, with 8 bases between. The CDR3 has 12 amino acids. CDR3 nucleotide sequence: TGTGCCTGGATGTCAGGGGGAAACACCATATATTTT. Encoded protein: CAWMSGGNTIYF.

J is TRBJ1-6 and V is TRBV20-1; D is possibly TRBD1 (5 bases). V lost 6 bases, J lost 4 bases, and 16 bases lay in between. Germline V gene lookup returns CDR1 DFQATT and CDR2 SNEGSKA (reference sequence). The CDR3 length is 15 residues. The CDR3 loop reads CSAKGLGDYNSPLHF. The CDR3 nucleotides are TGCAGTGCCAAAGGACTGGGGGATTATAATTCACCCCTCCACTTT.

V gene TRBV5-4 combines with J gene TRBJ2-7, with TRBD2 identical over 10 bases. V trimming: 3 bases; J trimming: 6 bases; junction bases outside the gene matches: 15. CDR3 length: 17 amino acids. The germline V gene has CDR1 SGHNT and CDR2 YYREEE (reference sequence). This CDR3 is CASSSNPSGGAPVEQYF. The CDR3 coding sequence is TGTGCCAGCAGCTCCAACCCGAGCGGGGGGGCCCCCGTCGAGCAGTACTTC.

The rearrangement joins TRBV5-6 to TRBJ2-1, with D possibly TRBD1 on 6 matching bases. Germline V gene sequence: CDR1 SGHDT, CDR2 YYEEEE. Trimming took 4 bases from V and 0 from J, leaving 11 bases between them. The CDR3 consists of 15 residues. Here the CDR3 reads CASSLGTSSYNEQFF. CDR3 in DNA: TGTGCCAGCAGCCTAGGGACAAGCTCCTACAATGAGCAGTTCTTC.

V usage is TRBV7-3 and J usage is TRBJ2-5, with D possibly being TRBD1 or TRBD2 (5 bases each). Trimming removed 5 bases at V and 3 bases at J, with 16 bases between. The germline V gene encodes CDR1 SGHTA and CDR2 FQGTGA. The CDR3 has 15 amino acids. Here the CDR3 reads CASSQLGVTEETQYF. Written as DNA, the CDR3 is TGTGCCAGCAGCCAGCTGGGGGTCACTGAAGAGACCCAGTACTTC.

The chain carries TRBV30 and TRBJ1-3; weak D call: TRBD1 (5 bases). CDR1 is GTSNPN and CDR2 is SVGIG in the germline V gene (reference sequence). Trimming stripped 3 bases from V and 0 bases from J, with 15 bases between. This CDR3 is built from 16 residues. The DNA for the CDR3 is TGTGCCTGGAGCCCAGGGAGTCCCAGCTCTGGAAACACCATATATTTT. Translation: CAWSPGSPSSGNTIYF.

CDR3 amino acids: CASSLIRAGELFF. DNA for the CDR3: TGTGCCAGCAGCTTAATCAGGGCCGGGGAGCTGTTTTTT. This rearrangement joins TRBV11-2 to TRBJ2-2, with D possibly TRBD1 on 5 matching bases. Germline V CDR1 and CDR2: SGHAT, FQNNGV. V lost 2 bases to trimming and J lost 6 bases, with 7 bases between them. This CDR3 is built from 13 residues.

This chain uses TRBV5-1 with TRBJ1-2; a possible D gene is TRBD1 (5 bases). The CDR3 covers 12 residues. The ends were cut back, 3 bases at V and 3 bases at J, with 6 bases in the middle. The V gene's germline CDR1 is SGHRS and CDR2 YFSETQ. CDR3 residues: CASSSGHYGYTF. DNA of the CDR3: TGCGCCAGCAGCTCGGGACACTATGGCTACACCTTC.

This clonotype was detected only once. The genes are TRBV6-2 or TRBV6-3 and TRBJ1-5, with D perhaps TRBD1 (5 bases). The CDR3 is made up of 15 amino acids. V dropped 8 bases and J dropped 7 bases, with 21 bases sitting between them. Per the germline V gene, CDR1 is MNHEY and CDR2 is SVGEGT. Written as DNA, the CDR3 is TGTGCCAGCCACCCCGGGGGAGGGGTTGGGCAGCCCCAGCATTTT. Encoded protein: CASHPGGGVGQPQHF.

The chain couples TRBV18 to TRBJ1-2, with a possible D match to TRBD1 (5 bases). Germline assignment: CDR1 KGHSH and CDR2 LQKENI. V lost 2 bases to trimming and J lost 4 bases, with 17 bases between them. The CDR3 contains 16 residues. DNA of the CDR3: TGTGCCAGCTCACCAGAGGGGTTAAAGGCATCCTATGGCTACACCTTC. Its protein is CASSPEGLKASYGYTF.

The chain employs TRBV5-1 and TRBJ2-1, with TRBD1 as a possible D gene (5 bases). V was cut by 5 bases and J by 1 base, with 16 bases left in between. This CDR3 comprises 16 residues. The germline gives CDR1 SGHRS, CDR2 YFSETQ. The CDR3 DNA follows: TGCGCCAGCAGGGCGATCACAGGCAAATCCTACAATGAGCAGTTCTTC. Its translation: CASRAITGKSYNEQFF.

The rearrangement joins TRBV25-1 to TRBJ1-2, with D unresolved. Germline V gene data show CDR1 as MGHDK and CDR2 as SYGVNS. Trimming removed 0 bases from V and 7 bases from J, with 12 bases in between. The CDR3 has 14 amino acids. In DNA, the CDR3 is TGTGCCAGCAGTGAATATGGAGAGTTGCGTGGCTACACCTTC. Encoded protein: CASSEYGELRGYTF.

The chain carries TRBV4-2 and TRBJ2-7; TRBD1 agrees at 11 bases. J lost 4 bases, V lost 3 bases, and 2 bases had no gene match. Per the germline V gene, CDR1 is LGHNA and CDR2 is YNFKEQ. CDR3 length equals 14 residues. CDR3 DNA sequence: TGTGCCAGCAGCCAGGACAGGGGGCTTTACGAGCAGTACTTC. This gives the protein CASSQDRGLYEQYF.